These 10 T cell receptor beta chains originate from one sample sequenced in a study of T cell clonality in common variable immunodeficiency. Clones were read by immunoSEQ multiplex PCR, and TCRdb kept only the in-frame ones, dropping some. The sample has 50,000 or so clones, none seen only once; the top ten hold 5% to 6.5%. The sequenced sample consisted of peripheral blood mononuclear cells. The origin of the receptors is a person between 18 and 70 years old in good health.

This clone was counted many times. The read gets to within 3 residues of the CDR3 end, and the germline J gene fills in the rest. V usage is TRBV7-2 and J usage is TRBJ2-5, with 9 bases identical to TRBD2. The V and J ends lost 8 bases and 3 bases, in that order; junction bases with no gene match: 4. Germline lookup yields CDR1 SGHTA and CDR2 FQGNSA. The length of the CDR3 is 13 residues. The CDR3 bases that were read are TGTGCCAGCCAGAGACTAGCGGAAGAGACC. Protein product: CASQRLAEET. The CDR3 in its entirety is CASQRLAEETQYF.

In this sample, this clone turned up many times. The read falls 3 residues short of the CDR3 end, and the missing part is taken from the germline J gene. The V call is TRBV19, the J call TRBJ1-5; 9 bases line up with TRBD1. Germline-derived CDR1 and CDR2 are LNHDA and SQIVND (reference sequence). With 3 bases clipped from V and 0 bases from J, the junction kept 6 bases outside the gene matches. The CDR3 is 17 residues long. The CDR3 region is CASSILQGANSNQPQHF. The CDR3 DNA, read in part, is TGTGCCAGTAGTATCCTACAGGGGGCCAATAGCAATCAGCCC.

At least ten counts were recorded for this clone. The read halts 3 residues ahead of the CDR3 end, with the missing end drawn from the germline J gene. The chain has TRBV7-2 and TRBJ1-2, with 8 nucleotides matching TRBD1. The germline V gene encodes CDR1 SGHTA and CDR2 FQGNSA. CDR3 length: 16 residues. V lost 0 bases and J lost 4; bases outside the gene matches: 7. The CDR3 protein is CASSLAAGQGAYGYTF. CDR3 bases read: TGTGCCAGCAGCTTAGCGGCGGGGCAGGGGGCCTATGGC. Filled out from reference TRBV7-2 and TRBJ1-2, the complete variable domain reads GAGVSQSPSNKVTEKGKDVELRCDPISGHTALYWYRQSLGQGLEFLIYFQGNSAPDKSGLPSDRFSAERTGGSVSTLTIQRTQQEDSAVYLCASSLAAGQGAYGYTFGSGTRLTVV.

The sample holds a few counts of this clone. The CDR3 goes on 3 residues after the read ends, and that part is filled in from the germline J gene. The J gene is TRBJ2-3, the V gene TRBV5-1, with D possibly matching TRBD2 (6 bases). This CDR3 spans 13 amino acids. Germline loops: CDR1 SGHRS, CDR2 YFSETQ. The covered CDR3 bases are TGCGCCAGCAGCGAGGGACTCCGAGAGACG. It encodes CASSEGLRET. The entire CDR3 protein reads CASSEGLRETQYF.

The table lists this clone with many counts. The observed sequence ends 3 residues before the CDR3 terminus, with the missing tail filled in from the germline J gene. The genes are TRBV2 and TRBJ2-1, with 10 bases fitting TRBD2. J was trimmed by 0 bases and V by 7 bases; bases with no gene match: 6. The length of the CDR3 is 16 residues. Germline V gene lookup returns CDR1 SNHLY and CDR2 FYNNEI. The CDR3 region is CASTRAGGSSYNEQFF. CDR3 DNA (partial): TGTGCCAGCACCAGAGCGGGGGGGAGCTCCTACAATGAG.

This clone was detected only a few times. The read terminates 3 residues before the CDR3 end, so the remaining end is supplied by the germline J gene. The rearrangement joins TRBV19 to TRBJ1-2; no clear D. CDR3 length: 14 amino acids. Per germline, CDR1 LNHDA and CDR2 SQIVND (reference sequence). The part of the CDR3 DNA that was read is TGTGCCAGTAGCTTAACACCACACACAGATACC. Residues: CASSLTPHTDT. The entire CDR3 protein reads CASSLTPHTDTYTF.

This clone occurred many times. The CDR3 DNA, read in part, is TGTGCCAGTAAGCAGCGGGGGAGACAAGAGACC. Residues: CASKQRGRQET. The full-length CDR3 reads as CASKQRGRQETQYF. V is TRBV19 and J is TRBJ2-5; 8 positions match TRBD2. The read halts 3 residues ahead of the CDR3 end, with the missing end drawn from the germline J gene. Per germline, CDR1 LNHDA and CDR2 SQIVND (reference sequence). Trimming at V came to 7 bases and at J to 2 bases, leaving 6 bases not matched to a gene. This CDR3 comprises 14 residues. Based on the CDR3 plus reference TRBV19 and TRBJ2-5, the full variable domain is DGGITQSPKYLFRKEGQNVTLSCEQNLNHDAMYWYRQDPGQGLRLIYYSQIVNDFQKGDIAEGYSVSREKKESFPLTVTSAQKNPTAFYLCASKQRGRQETQYFGPGTRLLVL.

In this sample, this clone turned up a few times. The CDR3 is cut off 3 residues early in the read; its end comes from the germline J gene. J is TRBJ2-5 and V is TRBV14; 7 bases agree with TRBD1. CDR1 SGHDN and CDR2 FVKESK come from the germline V gene. There are 16 residues in the CDR3. Trimming removed 0 bases from V and 2 bases from J; junction bases left unmatched: 6. The CDR3 protein is CASSQDSTGEQETQYF. CDR3 DNA (partial): TGTGCCAGCAGCCAAGATTCAACAGGGGAACAAGAGACC. The variable domain in full, completed from reference TRBV14 and TRBJ2-5, reads EAGVTQFPSHSVIEKGQTVTLRCDPISGHDNLYWYRRVMGKEIKFLLHFVKESKQDESGMPNNRFLAERTGGTYSTLKVQPAELEDSGVYFCASSQDSTGEQETQYFGPGTRLLVL.

This clone was seen at least ten times. Read sequence stops 3 residues before the CDR3 end, and the germline J gene provides the missing end. The chain joins TRBV30 to TRBJ2-7; 10 nucleotides agree with TRBD1. This CDR3 has 14 amino acids. In germline, CDR1 is GTSNPN, CDR2 SVGIG (reference sequence). V gave up 3 bases and J gave up 5 bases; unmatched junction bases: 7. CDR3 loop: CAWSRDRGRDEQYF. CDR3 DNA, as far as it was read: TGTGCCTGGAGCCGGGACAGGGGTCGCGACGAG.

This clone was picked up many times. From the germline J gene comes the end of the CDR3, since the read stops 3 residues before it. The gene calls are TRBV5-6 and TRBJ1-4; D is unresolved. Between the trimmed V and J ends, which lost 3 bases and 8 bases, there was a span of 17 bases. Germline loops: CDR1 SGHDT, CDR2 YYEEEE. The CDR3 covers 15 residues. CDR3 DNA, as far as it was read: TGTGCCAGCAGCTGGGGATCCCGGTCGGGGGAAAAA. It yields the protein CASSWGSRSGEK. The complete CDR3 protein is CASSWGSRSGEKLFF.